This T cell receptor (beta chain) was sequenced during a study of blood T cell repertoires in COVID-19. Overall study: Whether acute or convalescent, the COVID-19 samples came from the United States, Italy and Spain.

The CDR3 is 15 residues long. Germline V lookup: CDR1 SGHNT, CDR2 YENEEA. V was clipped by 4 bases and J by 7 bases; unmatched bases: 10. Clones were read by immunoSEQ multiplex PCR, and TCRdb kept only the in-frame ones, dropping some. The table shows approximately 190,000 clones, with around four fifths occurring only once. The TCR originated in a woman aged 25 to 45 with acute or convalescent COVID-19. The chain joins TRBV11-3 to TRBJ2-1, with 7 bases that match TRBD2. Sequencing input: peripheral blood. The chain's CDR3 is CASSSTRREINEQFF. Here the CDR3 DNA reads TGTGCCAGCAGCTCTACCCGGCGGGAGATAAATGAGCAGTTCTTC.